Following are 22 T cell receptor beta chains from one sample sequenced in a study of response to subunit inactivated influenza vaccine (dated by TCRdb to 2017 to 2018). Preparation of the library involved RT-PCR. Sequenced on an Illumina HiSeq 2500. The public reads were quality trimmed at Q25 with fastp and then assembled into clones with MiXCR by TCRdb, keeping productive beta chains. CDR3 protein duplicates are merged, each entry listing the most common genes and DNA. Present in this sample are around 500,000 distinct CDR3 sequences, about 10% of which were seen just once. The biggest ten clones account for approximately 12% of the sample. The sample's time point, from its label and the paper: 45 days after influenza vaccine administration. Sample: PBMCs from blood, taken 35 to 45 days after vaccination. The receptor source for this set is a man aged 50 to 59 who received an inactivated influenza vaccine. Donor details come from another sample of the same person, matched by shared clones.

This clonotype showed up just a few times. The CDR3 loop reads CASSYQGLSNQPQHF. The CDR3 DNA reads as TGTGCCAGCAGTTATCAGGGGCTTAGCAATCAGCCCCAGCATTTT. The V and J genes are TRBV6-2 or TRBV6-3 and TRBJ1-5; the D gene is possibly TRBD1 (6 bases). Trimming took off 3 bases at V and 0 bases at J, with 9 bases between the two ends. Germline V CDR1 and CDR2: MNHEY, SVGEGT. The CDR3 is 15 residues long.

This clonotype turned up a few times. This chain links TRBV20-1 with TRBJ2-7; 9 bases are a match to TRBD2. Germline-derived CDR1 and CDR2 are DFQATT and SNEGSKA (reference sequence). Unmatched junction bases numbered 13, after V lost 3 bases and J lost 4 bases. The CDR3 runs to 16 residues. CDR3 residues: CSARSSGAGGVYEQYF. The CDR3 bases are TGCAGTGCTAGGTCTAGCGGGGCCGGGGGGGTTTACGAGCAGTACTTC.

The chain has TRBV7-2 and TRBJ2-3, with TRBD2 matching 9 bases. Germline V lookup: CDR1 SGHTA, CDR2 FQGNSA. The CDR3 covers 16 residues. The V segment lost 2 bases and the J segment 4 bases; nucleotides outside the gene matches: 7. The CDR3 sequence is CASSLFSGSLADTQYF. CDR3 DNA sequence: TGTGCCAGCAGCTTATTTAGCGGGAGTCTGGCAGATACGCAGTATTTT.

This clonotype was detected ten times or more. The chain uses TRBV5-1 and TRBJ2-4; perhaps TRBD2 as D (6 bases). This CDR3 has 15 amino acids. Germline V lookup: CDR1 SGHRS, CDR2 YFSETQ. V lost 4 bases to trimming and J lost 7 bases, with 18 bases between them. CDR3 in amino acids: CASSVLGDRGNIQYF. The CDR3 bases are TGCGCCAGCAGCGTACTTGGGGACCGGGGGAACATTCAGTACTTC.

This clonotype was seen only a few times. The rearrangement joins TRBV29-1 to TRBJ2-7; perhaps D is TRBD1 or TRBD2 (5 bases each). Trimming took 4 bases from V and 3 from J, leaving 16 bases between them. The CDR3 length is 14 residues. The V gene's germline CDR1 is SQVTM and CDR2 ANQGSEA. CDR3 sequence (DNA): TGCAGCGTTGGGATCCGGGGACGGGACTACGAGCAGTACTTC. It yields the protein CSVGIRGRDYEQYF.

Remarks on this clonotype: One base away lies a much larger clone, so this may be a sequencing read error. The chain has TRBV7-2 and TRBJ1-2; D is perhaps TRBD1 (6 bases). The V and J ends lost 3 bases and 8 bases respectively, with 13 bases between them. The CDR3 is 13 amino acids. In germline, CDR1 is SGHTA, CDR2 FQGNSA. The CDR3 sequence: CASSFLGGRGYTF. In DNA, the CDR3 is TGTGCCAGCAGCTTCCTAGGGGGACGGGGCTACACCTTC.

This clonotype was counted at least ten times. The chain employs TRBV20-1 and TRBJ1-2; no firm D call. Germline V gives CDR1 DFQATT, CDR2 SNEGSKA (reference sequence). There are 11 residues in the CDR3. V was shortened by 5 bases and J by 8 bases, with 12 bases between the two germline ends. The CDR3 reads CSADWPGGYTF. CDR3 nucleotides: TGCAGTGCTGACTGGCCGGGAGGCTACACCTTC.

The chain links TRBV6-1 to TRBJ2-1; D not resolved. V lost 5 bases and J 3 bases, leaving 23 bases between the germline ends. Germline values: CDR1 MNHNS, CDR2 SASEGT. This CDR3 has 18 amino acids. The CDR3 spells CASSRVGAEGPFYNEQFF. The CDR3 nucleotides read TGTGCCAGCAGTCGGGTCGGCGCCGAAGGCCCATTCTACAATGAGCAGTTCTTC.

In its sample, this clonotype was seen a few times. The chain is built from TRBV9 and TRBJ2-3; perhaps TRBD2 as D (6 bases). The CDR3 extends over 15 amino acids. The V and J ends lost 4 bases and 3 bases respectively, with 15 bases between them. Germline CDR1 reads SGDLS; CDR2 reads YYNGEE. CDR3 residues: CASSQQAGKTDTQYF. The CDR3, as DNA: TGTGCCAGCAGCCAACAAGCGGGCAAGACAGATACGCAGTATTTT.

The chain couples TRBV6-1 to TRBJ2-7, with 13 positions matching TRBD2. The CDR3 runs 15 residues. The germline gives CDR1 MNHNS, CDR2 SASEGT. Trimming at V came to 7 bases and at J to 6 bases, leaving 9 bases not matched to a gene. The CDR3 nucleotides read TGTGCCAGCACCGCACTAGCGGGGGGGCCCCTCGAGCAGTACTTC. It codes for CASTALAGGPLEQYF.

This clonotype was recorded a few times. The gene calls are TRBV15 and TRBJ2-7; 10 bases fit TRBD1. The CDR3 is 17 amino acids. V trimming: 4 bases; J trimming: 1 base; junction bases outside the gene matches: 10. Germline V CDR1 and CDR2: LNHNV, YYDKDF (reference sequence). CDR3 sequence reads: CATSTTPGQGSSYEQYF. The CDR3 bases are TGTGCCACCAGCACAACCCCGGGACAGGGGAGTTCCTACGAGCAGTACTTC.

This chain joins TRBV7-9 and TRBJ1-1; perhaps TRBD1 as D (5 bases). Germline assignment: CDR1 SEHNR and CDR2 FQNEAQ (reference sequence). Trimming removed 0 bases at V and 5 bases at J, with 10 bases between. The CDR3 has 14 residues. The CDR3 sequence is CASSLARDSTEAFF. CDR3 in DNA: TGTGCCAGCAGCTTAGCCAGAGACAGTACTGAAGCTTTCTTT.

This clonotype was seen many times. The chain recombines TRBV7-3 with TRBJ2-1; D remains ambiguous. The V end was cut by 2 bases, the J end by 8 bases, with 13 bases between. The CDR3 has 14 residues. Per the germline V gene, CDR1 is SGHTA and CDR2 is FQGTGA. CDR3 sequence: CASSLLQRPHEQFF. Written as DNA, the CDR3 is TGTGCCAGCAGCTTATTGCAGAGACCCCATGAGCAGTTCTTC.

This clonotype was detected many times. V and J are TRBV7-2 and TRBJ1-1; no reliable D call. The CDR3 is made up of 12 amino acids. Trimming took off 2 bases at V and 10 bases at J, with 11 bases between the two ends. CDR1 and CDR2 from the germline V gene are SGHTA and FQGNSA. The chain's CDR3 is CASSLNVEGAFF. CDR3 DNA sequence: TGTGCCAGCAGCTTAAACGTAGAAGGAGCTTTCTTT. The full variable domain, completed using reference TRBV7-2 and TRBJ1-1, is GAGVSQSPSNKVTEKGKDVELRCDPISGHTALYWYRQSLGQGLEFLIYFQGNSAPDKSGLPSDRFSAERTGGSVSTLTIQRTQQEDSAVYLCASSLNVEGAFFGQGTRLTVV.

This clonotype occurred a few times. The chain is built from TRBV20-1 and TRBJ1-6; TRBD1 aligns across 7 bases. The CDR3 runs 18 residues. V shed 2 bases, J shed 7 bases, and the junction held 17 bases outside the gene matches. CDR1 and CDR2 (germline): DFQATT, SNEGSKA (reference sequence). This chain's CDR3 is CSARKRTGLMSQNSPLHF. The CDR3 nucleotides are TGCAGTGCTAGAAAGCGGACAGGTCTTATGAGCCAAAATTCACCCCTCCACTTT.

This clonotype was detected only a few times. The chain joins TRBV24-1 to TRBJ2-1; D might be TRBD1 (6 bases). In germline, CDR1 is KGHDR, CDR2 SFDVKD. Trimming took 1 base from V and 0 from J, leaving 15 bases between them. The CDR3 is made up of 18 amino acids. This chain's CDR3 is CATSDLLTGEGSYNEQFF. In nucleotides, the CDR3 is TGTGCCACCAGTGATTTACTGACAGGCGAGGGCTCCTACAATGAGCAGTTCTTC.

This clonotype has only a few counts. The J gene is TRBJ2-6, the V gene TRBV11-1; 7 bases are a match to TRBD1. J was trimmed by 2 bases and V by 5 bases; bases with no gene match: 12. This CDR3 spans 18 amino acids. Germline V lookup: CDR1 SGHAT, CDR2 FQDESV (reference sequence). The CDR3 region is CASSPRTGEGTGANVLTF. In nucleotides, the CDR3 is TGTGCCAGCAGCCCGCGGACAGGCGAAGGAACTGGGGCCAACGTCCTGACTTTC.

V gene TRBV29-1 combines with J gene TRBJ2-2, with 9 bases matching TRBD1. Per the germline V gene, CDR1 is SQVTM and CDR2 is ANQGSEA. V lost 4 bases and J lost 7; bases outside the gene matches: 4. This CDR3 has 13 amino acids. CDR3 sequence (DNA): TGCAGCGTTGTGTGGGACAGGGTCGGGGAGCTGTTTTTT. Protein: CSVVWDRVGELFF.

This clonotype occurred many times. This chain connects TRBV12-3 or TRBV12-4 to TRBJ2-7; 11 bases align to TRBD1. The V gene end was trimmed by 5 bases and the J gene end by 2 bases; junction bases not matched to a gene: 5. There are 15 residues in the CDR3. The CDR3 reads CASSTRTGGAYEQYF. The CDR3 DNA sequence: TGTGCCAGCAGTACCAGGACAGGGGGCGCCTACGAGCAGTACTTC.

The rearrangement joins TRBV7-2 to TRBJ2-7; 9 positions match TRBD1. The CDR3 is made up of 15 amino acids. Unmatched junction bases numbered 8, after V lost 2 bases and J lost 6 bases. The germline CDR1 and CDR2 sequences are SGHTA and FQGNSA. CDR3 region: CASSLLGQGLGEQYF. As DNA, the CDR3 is TGTGCCAGCAGCTTACTGGGACAGGGATTGGGCGAGCAGTACTTC.

The CDR3 coding sequence is TGTGCCAGCAGCCATACCCTGGGGTTGTACGAGCAGTACTTC. Protein product: CASSHTLGLYEQYF. The V call is TRBV14, the J call TRBJ2-7; no clear D gene. This CDR3 comprises 14 residues. CDR1 is SGHDN and CDR2 is FVKESK in the germline V gene. V lost 3 bases and J 4 bases, leaving 13 bases between the germline ends.

The chain uses TRBV24-1 and TRBJ2-5; D is uncertain. Trimming shortened V by 8 bases and J by 2 bases, and 5 bases separated the two germline ends. Germline lookup yields CDR1 KGHDR and CDR2 SFDVKD. The CDR3 has 11 residues. This CDR3 is CATKFQETQYF. CDR3 DNA sequence: TGTGCCACCAAATTTCAAGAGACCCAGTACTTC.